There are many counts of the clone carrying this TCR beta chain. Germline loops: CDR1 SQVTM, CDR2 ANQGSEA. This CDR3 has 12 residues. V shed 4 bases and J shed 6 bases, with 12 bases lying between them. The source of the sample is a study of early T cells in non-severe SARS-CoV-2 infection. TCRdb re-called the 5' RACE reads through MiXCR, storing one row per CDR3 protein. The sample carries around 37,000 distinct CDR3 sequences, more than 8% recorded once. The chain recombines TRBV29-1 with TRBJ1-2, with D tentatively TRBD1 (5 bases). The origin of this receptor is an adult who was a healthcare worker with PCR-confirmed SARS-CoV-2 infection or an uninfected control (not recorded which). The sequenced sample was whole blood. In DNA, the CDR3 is TGCAGCGTTGTCGCGGGGGTCCATGGCTACACCTTC. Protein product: CSVVAGVHGYTF.